The rows below give T cell receptor beta chains drawn from one sample of a study of blood T cell repertoires in COVID-19. The table came from immunoSEQ multiplex PCR; TCRdb's copy has only in-frame clones and leaves some out. Of 110,000 to 150,000 clones detected, approximately 80% appear once; the ten largest clones hold 35% to 45%. Input material: peripheral blood. The receptors shown here come from a human donor in a cohort sampled during active COVID-19. CDR3s include the opening cysteine and the closing phenylalanine or tryptophan. The D gene is left open where the match is weak. Only some rows state a clone size, as once, few, many or a class for expanded clones.

v_call	cdr3_length	d_call	j_call	clone_size	cdr3_aa	cdr3_nt
TRBV5-1	13	TRBD1	TRBJ2-1	.	CASSLDRVGEQFF	TGCGCCAGCAGCTTAGACAGGGTCGGTGAGCAGTTCTTC
TRBV5-5	15	.	TRBJ1-5	.	CASSLVAGSNQPQHF	TGTGCCAGCAGCTTGGTGGCAGGTAGCAATCAGCCCCAGCATTTT
TRBV3-1/TRBV3-2	13	TRBD2	TRBJ2-3	.	CASSAGATDTQYF	TGTGCCAGCTCAGCGGGAGCGACAGATACGCAGTATTTT
TRBV13	11	.	TRBJ1-2	.	CASSFQFGYTF	TGTGCCAGCAGCTTCCAGTTTGGCTACACCTTC
TRBV5-5	16	TRBD2	TRBJ2-2	.	CASSYLSGGNTGELFF	TGTGCCAGCAGCTACCTTTCGGGGGGGAACACCGGGGAGCTGTTTTTT
TRBV9	16	TRBD2	TRBJ2-1	.	CASSRLAGGVGNEQFF	TGTGCCAGCAGCAGACTAGCGGGAGGGGTGGGCAATGAGCAGTTCTTC
TRBV6-2/TRBV6-3	16	TRBD1	TRBJ1-2	few	CASSYGAAGGGYGYTF	TGTGCCAGCAGTTACGGTGCGGCAGGGGGCGGCTATGGCTACACCTTC
TRBV5-5	13	.	TRBJ1-5	.	CASSLGGVQPQHF	TGTGCCAGCAGCTTGGGGGGGGTACAGCCCCAGCATTTT
TRBV14	14	.	TRBJ1-6	.	CASSQYAGNSPLHF	TGTGCCAGCAGCCAATATGCAGGGAATTCACCCCTCCACTTT
TRBV28	12	.	TRBJ1-2	few	CASSPISYGYTF	TGTGCCAGCAGTCCTATTTCCTATGGCTACACCTTC
TRBV5-6	13	.	TRBJ1-6	.	CASSLGQNSPLHF	TGTGCCAGCAGCTTGGGGCAGAATTCACCCCTCCACTTT
TRBV14	15	TRBD2	TRBJ2-1	.	CASSPGRGRAYEQFF	TGTGCCAGCAGCCCAGGAAGAGGGAGGGCCTATGAGCAGTTCTTC
TRBV6-5	13	.	TRBJ1-2	.	CASSSTGHYGYTF	TGTGCCAGCAGTTCGACAGGCCACTATGGCTACACCTTC
TRBV27	13	.	TRBJ2-3	.	CASRSVGADTQYF	TGTGCCAGCAGGTCTGTAGGGGCAGATACGCAGTATTTT
TRBV5-1	13	.	TRBJ1-6	.	CASSLAAGSALHF	TGCGCCAGCAGCTTGGCCGCAGGGTCAGCCCTCCACTTT
TRBV18	13	.	TRBJ1-3	once	CASSQSQRDTIYF	TGTGCCAGCTCACAGTCGCAGCGGGACACCATATATTTT
TRBV5-1	13	TRBD1	TRBJ2-2	.	CASSLQGAGELFF	TGCGCCAGCAGCTTACAGGGGGCCGGGGAGCTGTTTTTT
TRBV7-3	14	TRBD1	TRBJ1-1	few	CASSLSPGQTEAFF	TGTGCCAGCAGCTTATCCCCGGGACAGACCGAAGCTTTCTTT
TRBV11-3	15	.	TRBJ1-1	.	CASSPGMIMNTEAFF	TGTGCCAGCAGCCCAGGGATGATTATGAACACTGAAGCTTTCTTT
TRBV7-9	15	TRBD1	TRBJ1-4	.	CASSPSGTGNEKLFF	TGTGCCAGCAGCCCATCCGGGACAGGGAATGAAAAACTGTTTTTT
TRBV28	13	.	TRBJ1-2	.	CASSPLTGYGYTF	TGTGCCAGCAGTCCTCTCACAGGGTATGGCTACACCTTC
TRBV19	14	TRBD1	TRBJ1-2	.	CASTSTGDFYGYTF	TGTGCCAGTACCTCGACAGGGGACTTCTATGGCTACACCTTC
TRBV11-3	13	.	TRBJ1-1	once	CASSFSPGTEAFF	TGTGCCAGCAGCTTCAGTCCAGGGACTGAAGCTTTCTTT
TRBV5-1	14	.	TRBJ1-3	.	CASSETVSGNTIYF	TGCGCCAGCAGCGAGACAGTTTCTGGAAACACCATATATTTT
TRBV24-1	14	.	TRBJ1-6	.	CATSENRDNSPLHF	TGTGCCACCAGTGAAAACAGGGATAACTCACCCCTCCACTTT
TRBV2	13	.	TRBJ2-1	.	CASSEDSYNEQFF	TGTGCCAGCAGTGAGGACAGCTACAATGAGCAGTTCTTC
TRBV11-2	16	.	TRBJ1-4	once	CASSLDAGRGNEKLFF	TGTGCCAGCAGCTTAGATGCGGGGAGGGGTAATGAAAAACTGTTTTTT
TRBV30	13	.	TRBJ1-3	.	CAWSYSSGNTIYF	TGTGCCTGGAGTTACAGCTCTGGAAACACCATATATTTT
TRBV7-2	15	TRBD2	TRBJ2-7	.	CASSLGRGGAAEQYF	TGTGCCAGCAGCTTAGGACGCGGGGGGGCCGCCGAGCAGTACTTC
TRBV28	13	.	TRBJ2-2	few	CASGRGSTGELFF	TGTGCCAGCGGGAGAGGTAGCACCGGGGAGCTGTTTTTT
TRBV19	15	TRBD2	TRBJ2-5	.	CASSRERGNQETQYF	TGTGCCAGTAGTCGTGAGCGGGGAAACCAAGAGACCCAGTACTTC
TRBV6-6	14	.	TRBJ2-1	.	CAAGASSSYNEQFF	TGTGCCGCAGGGGCTTCTAGCTCCTACAATGAGCAGTTCTTC
TRBV7-8	15	TRBD1	TRBJ2-5	.	CASSWGQALSGALDF	TGTGCCAGCAGCTGGGGACAGGCCCTAAGCGGCGCCTTGGACTTC
TRBV19	14	TRBD2	TRBJ2-5	.	CASSTGLAEATQYF	TGTGCCAGTAGTACCGGACTAGCTGAGGCGACCCAGTACTTC
TRBV24-1	17	.	TRBJ2-1	.	CATSDALASPDYNEQFF	TGTGCCACCAGTGACGCTCTAGCGTCTCCTGATTACAATGAGCAGTTCTTC
TRBV7-2	13	.	TRBJ1-2	.	CASSLDYFGGYTF	TGTGCCAGCAGCCTTGACTATTTCGGGGGCTACACCTTC
TRBV11-3	15	.	TRBJ1-3	.	CASSQGAISGNTIYF	TGTGCCAGCAGCCAGGGTGCTATCTCTGGAAACACCATATATTTT
TRBV14	15	.	TRBJ1-1	few	CASSRSVVSNTEAFF	TGTGCCAGCAGCCGCTCGGTAGTGAGTAACACTGAAGCTTTCTTT
TRBV7-3	13	.	TRBJ1-1	.	CASSESRGTEAFF	TGTGCCAGCAGCGAATCGAGAGGCACTGAAGCTTTCTTT
TRBV5-1	18	TRBD1	TRBJ1-1	once	CASSLTTGQGALGTEAFF	TGCGCCAGCAGCCTCACCACGGGACAGGGGGCGTTGGGCACTGAAGCTTTCTTT
TRBV9	14	TRBD1	TRBJ1-2	few	CASSTGQGNYGYTF	TGTGCCAGCAGCACGGGACAGGGTAACTATGGCTACACCTTC
TRBV6-1	15	.	TRBJ2-7	.	CASSEAATNSYEQYF	TGTGCCAGCAGTGAAGCCGCGACTAACTCCTACGAGCAGTACTTC
TRBV2	16	.	TRBJ1-1	.	CASSEFSGGVVTEAFF	TGTGCCAGCAGTGAATTCTCGGGGGGAGTGGTCACTGAAGCTTTCTTT
TRBV4-3	16	TRBD1	TRBJ1-4	few	CASSQGAGTGGLKLFF	TGCGCCAGCAGCCAAGGGGCCGGGACAGGGGGTCTGAAACTGTTTTTT
TRBV14	11	.	TRBJ1-2	.	CASSPRSGYTF	TGTGCCAGCAGCCCCCGCAGTGGCTACACCTTC
TRBV11-3	14	TRBD1	TRBJ1-2	.	CASSLGQGAYGYTF	TGTGCCAGCAGCTTGGGACAGGGGGCCTATGGCTACACCTTC
TRBV7-2	14	.	TRBJ1-4	.	CASSPRSRNEKLFF	TGTGCCAGCAGCCCCCGGAGCCGAAATGAAAAACTGTTTTTT
TRBV12-5	13	.	TRBJ1-1	.	CASGLLHGSEAFF	TGTGCTAGTGGTTTGCTTCATGGGAGTGAAGCTTTCTTT
TRBV12-5	16	.	TRBJ1-4	.	CASGPLSHYPDEKLFF	TGTGCTAGTGGTCCACTGTCGCATTATCCTGATGAAAAACTGTTTTTT